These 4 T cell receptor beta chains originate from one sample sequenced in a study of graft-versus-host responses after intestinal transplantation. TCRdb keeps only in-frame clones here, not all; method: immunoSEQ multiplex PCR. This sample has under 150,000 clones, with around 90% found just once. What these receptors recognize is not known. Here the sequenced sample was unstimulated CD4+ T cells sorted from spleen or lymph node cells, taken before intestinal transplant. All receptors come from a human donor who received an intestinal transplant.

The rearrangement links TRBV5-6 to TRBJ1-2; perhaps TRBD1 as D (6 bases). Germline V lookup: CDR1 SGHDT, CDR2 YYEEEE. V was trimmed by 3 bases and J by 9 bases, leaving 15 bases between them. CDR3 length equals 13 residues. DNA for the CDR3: TGTGCCAGCAGCTCGGGCTACAGGGTTAGCTACACCTTC. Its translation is CASSSGYRVSYTF. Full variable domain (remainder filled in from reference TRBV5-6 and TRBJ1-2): DAGVTQSPTHLIKTRGQQVTLRCSPKSGHDTVSWYQQALGQGPQFIFQYYEEEERQRGNFPDRFSGHQFPNYSSELNVNALLLGDSALYLCASSSGYRVSYTFGSGTRLTVV.

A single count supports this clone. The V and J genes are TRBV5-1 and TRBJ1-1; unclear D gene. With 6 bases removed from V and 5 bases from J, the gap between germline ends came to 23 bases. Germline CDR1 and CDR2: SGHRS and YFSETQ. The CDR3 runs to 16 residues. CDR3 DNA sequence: TGCGCCAGCACCCTATTATTTAGACGGGCTGGGACTGAAGCTTTCTTT. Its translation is CASTLLFRRAGTEAFF.

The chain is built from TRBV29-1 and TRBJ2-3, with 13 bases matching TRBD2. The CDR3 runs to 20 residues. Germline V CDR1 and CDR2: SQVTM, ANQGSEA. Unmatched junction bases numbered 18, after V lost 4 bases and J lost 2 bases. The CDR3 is CSVGTPRTSGGALPTDTQYF. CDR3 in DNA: TGCAGCGTTGGGACCCCAAGGACTAGCGGGGGAGCCCTCCCCACAGATACGCAGTATTTT.

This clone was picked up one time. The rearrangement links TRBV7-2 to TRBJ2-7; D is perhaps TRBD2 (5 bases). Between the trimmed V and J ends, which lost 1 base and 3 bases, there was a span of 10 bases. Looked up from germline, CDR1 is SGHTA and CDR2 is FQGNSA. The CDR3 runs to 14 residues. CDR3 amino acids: CASSLEGGGYEQYF. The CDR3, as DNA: TGTGCCAGCAGCTTAGAGGGCGGAGGCTACGAGCAGTACTTC.